This TCR beta chain comes out of a study of T cells in women clearing cervical HPV infection. Genomic DNA, averaging around 1,200 ng per sample, yielded TCR beta CDR3 via immunoSEQ. Here immunoSEQ multiplex PCR was the method, and the copy in TCRdb shows in-frame clones only, minus some. The clone table shows 35,000 to 45,000 clones, with the ten largest holding 1.2%. About this clone itself: Antigen specificity is unknown. The observed sequence ends 3 residues before the CDR3 terminus, with the missing tail filled in from the germline J gene.

CDR1 and CDR2 from the germline V gene are LNHNV and YYDKDF (reference sequence). The CDR3 length is 15 residues. Between the trimmed V and J ends, which lost 0 bases and 5 bases, there was a span of 11 bases. Regarding the study as a whole: T-cell numbers per sample were unknown and may explain richness differences. Richness plus V gene abundances separated cases from controls with AUC roughly 0.88.

The sample consisted of blood buffy coat. This sequence joins TRBV15 and TRBJ1-5; D is possibly TRBD1 (6 bases). This clonotype originated in a woman aged 18 to 69 with a cervical HPV16 infection that either progressed to CIN3+ or cleared (not recorded which). The CDR3 protein is CATSRDPGAHQPQHF. The CDR3 bases that were read are TGTGCCACCAGCAGAGATCCAGGGGCACATCAGCCC. Looking up the rest from reference TRBV15 and TRBJ1-5 gives the full variable domain: DAMVIQNPRYQVTQFGKPVTLSCSQTLNHNVMYWYQQKSSQAPKLLFHYYDKDFNNEADTPDNFQSRRPNTSFCFLDIRSPGLGDTAMYLCATSRDPGAHQPQHFGDGTRLSIL.